The 16 T cell receptor beta chains below were found in one sample sequenced in a study of CD8 T cells in Susac syndrome. Reverse transcription used roughly 0.45 to 1 ug RNA and random hexamers. TCRdb reprocessed the immunoSEQ multiplex PCR reads with MiXCR, giving one entry per CDR3 protein. Of approximately 100,000 distinct CDR3 sequences listed, around 90% were seen once; the top ten hold roughly 0.11%. What was sequenced was CD8+ T cells from PBMCs. The source is a human donor in good health.

This chain joins TRBV3-1 and TRBJ2-2, with unresolved D. Trimming cost V 3 bases and J 8 bases, with 7 bases left between them. The germline gives CDR1 LGHDT, CDR2 YNNKEL (reference sequence). This CDR3 has 12 residues. The CDR3 here is CASSHIQGELFF. The CDR3 region has the DNA TGTGCCAGCAGCCACATTCAGGGGGAGCTGTTTTTT.

The V gene is TRBV11-1, the J gene TRBJ1-5, with 7 bases matching TRBD1. The CDR3 has 14 amino acids. Germline-derived CDR1 and CDR2 are SGHAT and FQDESV (reference sequence). The V and J ends lost 4 bases and 3 bases, in that order; junction bases with no gene match: 3. The CDR3 DNA is TGTGCCAGCAGCTCGGGACAGTCCAATCAGCCCCAGCATTTT. This sequence encodes CASSSGQSNQPQHF.

V usage is TRBV6-5 and J usage is TRBJ1-1; D call uncertain. The CDR3 loop spans 14 amino acids. Germline CDR1 reads MNHEY; CDR2 reads SVGAGI. V lost 5 bases and J 3 bases, leaving 13 bases between the germline ends. The CDR3, as DNA: TGTGCCAGCAGTAGCCAGATGGGTGACACTGAAGCTTTCTTT. This sequence encodes CASSSQMGDTEAFF.

This clonotype was found once. This chain connects TRBV7-8 to TRBJ2-5; 12 positions agree with TRBD2. Germline lookup yields CDR1 SGHVS and CDR2 FQNEAQ. V shed 7 bases and J 5 bases; nucleotides not matched to a gene: 14. This CDR3 contains 17 residues. CDR3 amino acids: CASKYEPGLAGLETQYF. In DNA form, the CDR3 reads TGTGCCAGCAAATATGAGCCCGGACTAGCGGGATTGGAGACCCAGTACTTC.

J is TRBJ2-5 and V is TRBV7-3, with 9 bases matching TRBD2. This CDR3 has 15 residues. CDR1 is SGHTA, CDR2 FQGTGA, per germline. With 8 bases clipped from V and 5 bases from J, the junction kept 12 bases outside the gene matches. The CDR3 reads CASVLAGAPRETQYF. In DNA form, the CDR3 reads TGTGCCAGCGTTTTAGCGGGAGCCCCCCGGGAGACCCAGTACTTC.

A few counts support this clonotype. The rearrangement uses TRBV6-2 or TRBV6-3 and TRBJ2-6; 9 nucleotides line up with TRBD1. Germline V gives CDR1 MNHEY, CDR2 SVGEGT. After removal of 2 bases from V and 0 bases from J, the junction contained 8 bases not matched to a gene. The CDR3 totals 19 residues. The DNA of the CDR3 is TGTGCCAGCAGTTACCGTGCCGGGACAGGGTCCTCTGGGGCCAACGTCCTGACTTTC. Translating gives CASSYRAGTGSSGANVLTF.

This clonotype occurred once. This chain links TRBV10-3 with TRBJ2-1; 9 nucleotides match TRBD2. This CDR3 has 16 amino acids. After removal of 1 base from V and 3 bases from J, the junction contained 4 bases not matched to a gene. Germline CDR1 and CDR2: ENHRY and SYGVKD. CDR3 residues: CAISEYSGSFYNEQFF. The CDR3 bases are TGTGCCATCAGTGAGTATAGCGGGAGTTTCTACAATGAGCAGTTCTTC.

CDR3 coding DNA: TGCGCCAGCAGCTTGGCCTCCGCAAATGAAAAACTGTTTTTT. This sequence encodes CASSLASANEKLFF. The V gene is TRBV5-1, the J gene TRBJ1-4; D gene unclear. Trimming removed 0 bases at V and 5 bases at J, with 8 bases between. Germline CDR1 and CDR2: SGHRS and YFSETQ. The CDR3 runs to 14 residues.

The J gene is TRBJ2-7, the V gene TRBV19; no clear D gene. V dropped 4 bases and J dropped 5 bases, with 12 bases sitting between them. CDR1 and CDR2 (germline): LNHDA, SQIVND (reference sequence). CDR3 length: 13 amino acids. Here the CDR3 DNA reads TGTGCCAGTAGTACATCGACGGCGAACGAGCAGTACTTC. Its protein product is CASSTSTANEQYF.

This sequence joins TRBV7-2 and TRBJ2-6, with a weak D call TRBD1 (5 bases). V was shortened by 5 bases and J by 0 bases, with 8 bases between the two germline ends. Per germline, CDR1 SGHTA and CDR2 FQGNSA. The CDR3 has 15 amino acids. The CDR3 DNA reads as TGTGCCAGCAGCGGACATCACTCTGGGGCCAACGTCCTGACTTTC. Its protein is CASSGHHSGANVLTF.

The rearrangement uses TRBV7-8 and TRBJ2-7; 11 nucleotides match TRBD2. The CDR3 spans 17 residues. Germline V CDR1 and CDR2: SGHVS, FQNEAQ. V lost 3 bases, J lost 4 bases, and 11 bases stayed unmatched. CDR3 loop: CASSLSSGTSGRYEQYF. CDR3 coding DNA: TGTGCCAGCAGCTTGTCCTCCGGGACTAGCGGCAGATACGAGCAGTACTTC.

V and J are TRBV10-3 and TRBJ1-1; no definite D call. With 10 bases removed from V and 3 bases from J, the gap between germline ends came to 12 bases. This CDR3 is built from 12 residues. In germline, CDR1 is ENHRY, CDR2 SYGVKD. CDR3 region: CASGLADTEAFF. The CDR3 DNA reads as TGTGCCAGCGGGTTGGCGGACACTGAAGCTTTCTTT.

V usage is TRBV12-3 or TRBV12-4 and J usage is TRBJ2-7; D is unresolved. V lost 4 bases and J lost 0, with 4 bases in between. The length of the CDR3 is 12 residues. The CDR3 loop reads CASSSYSYEQYF. The DNA for the CDR3 is TGTGCCAGCAGTTCGTACTCCTACGAGCAGTACTTC.

The chain combines TRBV9 with TRBJ1-1, with D unresolved. The CDR3 loop spans 12 amino acids. Trimming pared 3 bases from V and 8 bases from J, leaving 11 bases between. Germline V gene lookup returns CDR1 SGDLS and CDR2 YYNGEE. The CDR3 loop reads CASSGAPGEAFF. The CDR3 nucleotides read TGTGCCAGCAGCGGGGCGCCGGGAGAAGCTTTCTTT.

The V and J genes are TRBV5-1 and TRBJ2-2; 8 bases agree with TRBD1. V lost 3 bases, J lost 5 bases, and 6 bases stayed unmatched. Germline V CDR1 and CDR2: SGHRS, YFSETQ. The CDR3 consists of 15 residues. This CDR3 is CASSSGQGWTGELFF. The CDR3 nucleotides are TGCGCCAGCAGCTCCGGACAGGGTTGGACCGGGGAGCTGTTTTTT.

A note on this clonotype: It is unclear where the CDR3 begins or ends on the DNA, so no DNA is shown, and the CDR3 is as TCRdb lists it. The chain carries TRBV12-3 or TRBV12-4 and TRBJ2-2. From its first to its last residue, the CDR3 has 12 amino acids. This CDR3 reads CASSFGAGELFF.